Reported below is one TCR beta chain. Its specificity is not known. The data originate from a study of T-cell memory formation after mild COVID-19. Study-wide context: Largely donor-specific TCR clusters were found.

Study-wide results and caveats: Unconfirmed was the SARS-CoV-2 specificity of second-wave clones that peaked on day 37.

From the 5' RACE reads, TCRdb called clonotypes with MiXCR, one entry per CDR3 protein. The data show 450,000 to 650,000 distinct CDR3 sequences, with roughly 18% seen just once and about 12% held by the top ten. This clonotype was sampled from an adult woman who had mild COVID-19 (a few samples of this study predate the infection). Cell type and time point are not known. Input material: PBMCs or a T cell subset sorted from them (not recorded which).

CDR3 DNA: TGTGCCATCAGGGGGACAGCCCAAGAGACCCAGTACTTC. Protein: CAIRGTAQETQYF. The chain links TRBV10-3 to TRBJ2-5; 7 positions agree with TRBD1. Germline V CDR1 and CDR2: ENHRY, SYGVKD. The CDR3 extends over 13 amino acids. The V gene end was trimmed by 6 bases and the J gene end by 1 base; junction bases not matched to a gene: 2.